This entry lists 18 T cell receptor beta chains sequenced from one sample in a study of blood T cell repertoires in COVID-19. The protocol was immunoSEQ multiplex PCR, while the TCRdb copy is restricted to in-frame clones and leaves out a portion. The data show roughly 250,000 clones, approximately 86% seen once. Specimen: peripheral blood. These receptors were collected from a man aged 35 to 55 who had recovered from COVID-19.

DNA for the CDR3: TGTGCCAGCAGTGCGGGACAGGGACGAGTGAGCTACGAGCAGTACTTC. Its translation is CASSAGQGRVSYEQYF. The chain joins TRBV7-9 to TRBJ2-7; TRBD1 matches at 9 bases. CDR3 length: 16 amino acids. V lost 6 bases, J lost 3 bases, and 12 bases stayed unmatched. Germline V gene lookup returns CDR1 SEHNR and CDR2 FQNEAQ (reference sequence).

J is TRBJ2-5 and V is TRBV6-1; 7 nucleotides align to TRBD2. This CDR3 is built from 17 residues. Germline lookup yields CDR1 MNHNS and CDR2 SASEGT. The V and J ends lost 3 bases and 3 bases, in that order; junction bases with no gene match: 13. The CDR3, as DNA: TGTGCCAGCAGTGAGTTCCCACCCGGACTAGGAGAAGAGACCCAGTACTTC. Residues: CASSEFPPGLGEETQYF.

CDR3 sequence (DNA): TGCAGTGCGAGACCCCACTACGAGCAGTACTTC. This translates into CSARPHYEQYF. This chain connects TRBV20-1 to TRBJ2-7, with D unclear. The germline V and J ends were trimmed by 6 bases and 3 bases, with 9 bases remaining between them. The germline V gene has CDR1 DFQATT and CDR2 SNEGSKA (reference sequence). CDR3 length: 11 amino acids.

This rearrangement joins TRBV29-1 to TRBJ1-1; 8 bases line up with TRBD1. Trimming removed 4 bases from V and 5 bases from J; junction bases left unmatched: 9. From germline, CDR1 is SQVTM and CDR2 ANQGSEA. This CDR3 is 14 amino acids long. The CDR3 nucleotides read TGCAGCGTTGGAGGAGCAGGGGGCTGGACTGAAGCTTTCTTT. Translating it yields CSVGGAGGWTEAFF.

The V call is TRBV5-5, the J call TRBJ1-4; D may be TRBD1 (5 bases). This CDR3 has 15 residues. Trimming shortened V by 5 bases and J by 0 bases, and 11 bases separated the two germline ends. Germline lookup yields CDR1 SGHKS and CDR2 YYEKEE (reference sequence). The CDR3 region is CASREGVATNEKLFF. CDR3 in DNA: TGTGCCAGCAGGGAAGGGGTTGCAACTAATGAAAAACTGTTTTTT.

The chain joins TRBV2 to TRBJ1-2; D call uncertain. CDR3 length equals 12 residues. The germline V and J ends were trimmed by 4 bases and 3 bases, with 6 bases remaining between them. Germline CDR1 and CDR2: SNHLY and FYNNEI. The DNA for the CDR3 is TGTGCCAGCAGTGTCGGGTACTATGGCTACACCTTC. It encodes CASSVGYYGYTF. Complete variable domain (other parts from reference TRBV2 and TRBJ1-2): EPEVTQTPSHQVTQMGQEVILRCVPISNHLYFYWYRQILGQKVEFLVSFYNNEISEKSEIFDDQFSVERPDGSNFTLKIRSTKLEDSAMYFCASSVGYYGYTFGSGTRLTVV.

The rearrangement uses TRBV7-2 and TRBJ1-4; no firm D call. Trimming took off 7 bases at V and 6 bases at J, with 18 bases between the two ends. CDR3 size: 15 residues. CDR1 is SGHTA and CDR2 is FQGNSA in the germline V gene. In DNA form, the CDR3 reads TGTGCCAGCACTCGTTGGGGAGGGTTGGATGAAAAACTGTTTTTT. This encodes CASTRWGGLDEKLFF.

The chain recombines TRBV28 with TRBJ1-2; TRBD1 matches at 8 bases. Trimming cost V 3 bases and J 4 bases; bases outside gene matches: 7. Germline loops: CDR1 MDHEN, CDR2 SYDVKM. The CDR3 contains 15 residues. This CDR3 reads CASSFPRGLAYGYTF. CDR3 bases: TGTGCCAGCAGTTTTCCCAGGGGGCTGGCCTATGGCTACACCTTC.

The V gene is TRBV19, the J gene TRBJ2-1; D uncertain. This CDR3 has 14 amino acids. With 7 bases removed from V and 9 bases from J, the gap between germline ends came to 19 bases. In germline, CDR1 is LNHDA, CDR2 SQIVND (reference sequence). The CDR3 bases are TGTGCCAGTAACGGTTTGGTTGGTCCTACTGAGCAGTTCTTC. Translation gives CASNGLVGPTEQFF.

The chain joins TRBV5-1 to TRBJ1-1, with 8 bases matching TRBD1. The trim removed 4 bases at V and 3 bases at J, leaving 8 bases unmatched. Germline V gives CDR1 SGHRS, CDR2 YFSETQ. This CDR3 has 15 amino acids. The CDR3 region has the DNA TGCGCCAGCAGCCGATCAGCCAGGGGGCACACTGAAGCTTTCTTT. This sequence encodes CASSRSARGHTEAFF.

This chain links TRBV27 with TRBJ2-3, with no clear D. The CDR3 length is 13 residues. Germline lookup yields CDR1 MNHEY and CDR2 SMNVEV (reference sequence). Between the trimmed V and J ends, which lost 7 bases and 0 bases, there was a span of 8 bases. The CDR3 DNA sequence: TGTGCCAGCACCCTTACTAGCACAGATACGCAGTATTTT. Translated, it gives CASTLTSTDTQYF.

This clone was detected once. V gene TRBV29-1 combines with J gene TRBJ2-1, with 14 bases matching TRBD2. CDR1 is SQVTM and CDR2 is ANQGSEA in the germline V gene. V was clipped by 5 bases and J by 6 bases; unmatched bases: 6. The CDR3 runs 15 residues. The CDR3 spells CSVLGTSGSSNEQFF. CDR3 nucleotides: TGCAGCGTTCTGGGGACTAGCGGGAGCTCCAATGAGCAGTTCTTC.

This sequence joins TRBV5-5 and TRBJ2-5, with D perhaps matching TRBD1 (6 bases). The germline V gene has CDR1 SGHKS and CDR2 YYEKEE (reference sequence). V was trimmed by 4 bases and J by 4 bases, leaving 14 bases between them. The length of the CDR3 is 14 residues. CDR3 in amino acids: CASSTTGTGETQYF. Written as DNA, the CDR3 is TGTGCCAGCAGCACCACAGGGACGGGAGAGACCCAGTACTTC.

This clone was detected only once. This rearrangement joins TRBV10-3 to TRBJ2-5, with 10 bases identical to TRBD2. CDR3 length equals 16 residues. V lost 0 bases, J lost 5 bases, and 6 bases stayed unmatched. Germline CDR1 ENHRY, CDR2 SYGVKD. CDR3 in amino acids: CAISESSGGIRETQYF. For the CDR3, the DNA is TGTGCCATCAGTGAGTCTAGCGGGGGGATCCGGGAGACCCAGTACTTC.

The CDR3 bases are TGTGCCAGCAGTTGGGCAGGGGAAACCCAGTACTTC. Protein sequence: CASSWAGETQYF. The chain employs TRBV6-2 or TRBV6-3 and TRBJ2-5; D perhaps matches TRBD1 (6 bases). Deletions cut 4 bases from V and 8 bases from J, with 11 bases between. Germline assignment: CDR1 MNHEY and CDR2 SVGEGT. The CDR3 has 12 residues.

The rearrangement uses TRBV5-1 and TRBJ2-6; D is perhaps TRBD1 (6 bases). With 4 bases removed from V and 0 bases from J, the gap between germline ends came to 14 bases. The CDR3 spans 17 residues. CDR1 is SGHRS and CDR2 is YFSETQ in the germline V gene. The CDR3 region is CASSPTGTNSGANVLTF. DNA for the CDR3: TGCGCCAGCAGCCCGACCGGGACAAACTCTGGGGCCAACGTCCTGACTTTC.

The CDR3 nucleotides are TGTGCCAGCAGCTTCTTCGGGATGAGCAATGAGCAGTTCTTC. Protein sequence: CASSFFGMSNEQFF. V gene TRBV7-2 combines with J gene TRBJ2-1; D perhaps matches TRBD2 (5 bases). The CDR3 runs to 14 residues. Germline V lookup: CDR1 SGHTA, CDR2 FQGNSA. Trimming took 3 bases from V and 6 from J, leaving 12 bases between them.

The V call is TRBV7-2, the J call TRBJ2-5; D is perhaps TRBD1 (6 bases). Germline CDR1 and CDR2: SGHTA and FQGNSA. The CDR3 has 15 residues. V was clipped by 6 bases and J by 1 base, with 15 bases between them. As DNA, the CDR3 is TGTGCCAGCAGTCACAGAACGGACAGCCAAGAGACCCAGTACTTC. Translated: CASSHRTDSQETQYF.